Listed here are 2 T cell receptor beta chains from one sample, sequenced in a study of T-cell memory formation after mild COVID-19. TCRdb independently ran MiXCR on the 5' RACE reads; one entry per CDR3 protein. Of about 340,000 distinct CDR3 sequences in the sample, roughly 13% were seen once. Sample: PBMCs or a T cell subset sorted from them (not recorded which). These receptors all come from a man between 18 and 29 years old who had mild COVID-19 (a few samples of this study predate the infection). Cell type and time point are not known.

This clonotype was seen only once. The chain has TRBV28 and TRBJ1-2; D unresolved. Trimming removed 3 bases from V and 3 bases from J, with 20 bases in between. The CDR3 is 17 amino acids. The germline V gene has CDR1 MDHEN and CDR2 SYDVKM. The CDR3 DNA reads as TGTGCCAGCAGTTTTTCACCCTCATTACCTGGAGACTATGGCTACACCTTC. It yields the protein CASSFSPSLPGDYGYTF.

This clonotype was seen at least ten times. The chain is built from TRBV6-5 and TRBJ2-3; 7 bases map to TRBD2. The CDR3 is made up of 17 amino acids. Unmatched junction bases numbered 14, after V lost 0 bases and J lost 8 bases. The germline CDR1 and CDR2 sequences are MNHEY and SVGAGI. CDR3 DNA: TGTGCCAGCAGTTACTCGGGGGGGGGAGGTCGGTCGCTTACGCAGTATTTT. This translates into CASSYSGGGGRSLTQYF.